This T cell receptor beta chain was found in a study of technical replicates of blood from a handful of donors. J lost 0 bases, V lost 4 bases, and 7 bases had no gene match. CDR3 length equals 16 residues. In germline, CDR1 is MDHEN, CDR2 SYDVKM. Measured with immunoSEQ multiplex PCR; TCRdb has only the in-frame clones, and not every one. In the table there are 90,000 or so clones, more than 85% of which are singletons. This TCR was recovered from a human donor in good health. Sequencing was performed on T cells isolated from PBMCs. The genes are TRBV28 and TRBJ1-1, with TRBD1 matching over 8 bases. CDR3 coding DNA: TGTGCCAGCAGTTCGGACAGGGAAAAAATGAACACTGAAGCTTTCTTT. Amino acid sequence: CASSSDREKMNTEAFF.